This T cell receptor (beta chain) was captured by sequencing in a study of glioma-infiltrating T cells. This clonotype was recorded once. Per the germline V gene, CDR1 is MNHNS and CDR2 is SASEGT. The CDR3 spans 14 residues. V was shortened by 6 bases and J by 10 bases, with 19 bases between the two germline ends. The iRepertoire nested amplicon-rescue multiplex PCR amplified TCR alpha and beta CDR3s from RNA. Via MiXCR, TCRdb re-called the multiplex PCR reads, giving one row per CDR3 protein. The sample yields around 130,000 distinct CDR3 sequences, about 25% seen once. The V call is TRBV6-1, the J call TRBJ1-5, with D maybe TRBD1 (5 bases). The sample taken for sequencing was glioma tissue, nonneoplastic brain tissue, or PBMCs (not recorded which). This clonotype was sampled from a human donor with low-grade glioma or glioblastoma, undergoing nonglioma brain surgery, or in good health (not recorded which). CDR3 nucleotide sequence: TGTGCCAGCAGCTCACACGGGGGTGCGCAACCCCAGCATTTT. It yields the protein CASSSHGGAQPQHF.